The 19 T cell receptor beta chains listed next were all sequenced from one sample in a study of blood T cell repertoires in COVID-19. Profiled with immunoSEQ multiplex PCR; TCRdb holds only in-frame clones, not every one. The table shows around 160,000 clones, with roughly 84% occurring only once. The sequenced sample consisted of PBMCs or T cells enriched from blood (not recorded which). The receptors here all came from a woman aged 45-59 years who had been exposed to COVID-19.

The CDR3 nucleotides read TGCGCCAGCAGCCAAACCGGGCTCGGAGGGGACACTGAAGCTTTCTTT. It yields the protein CASSQTGLGGDTEAFF. The chain combines TRBV4-1 with TRBJ1-1; D possibly corresponds to TRBD1 (5 bases). CDR3 length equals 16 residues. V lost 2 bases to trimming and J lost 3 bases, with 16 bases between them. Germline V gives CDR1 MGHRA, CDR2 YSYEKL.

The chain carries TRBV19 and TRBJ2-1; the match to TRBD1 covers 7 bases. The CDR3 length is 16 residues. After removal of 5 bases from V and 5 bases from J, the junction contained 12 bases not matched to a gene. Germline CDR1 LNHDA, CDR2 SQIVND (reference sequence). The chain's CDR3 is CASSQKTGWGDNEQFF. The CDR3, as DNA: TGTGCCAGTAGTCAAAAGACAGGGTGGGGAGACAATGAGCAGTTCTTC.

This clone was picked up one time. The rearrangement joins TRBV5-4 to TRBJ1-2; D gene ambiguous. This CDR3 is 14 amino acids long. Trimming took 3 bases from V and 4 from J, leaving 13 bases between them. CDR1 SGHNT and CDR2 YYREEE come from the germline V gene (reference sequence). CDR3 bases: TGTGCCAGCAGCTCCCCGGAGGAGGTCTATGGCTACACCTTC. Translating it yields CASSSPEEVYGYTF.

V and J are TRBV9 and TRBJ1-1; tentatively, D is TRBD1 (5 bases). The CDR3 has 14 residues. Trimming took 6 bases from V and 4 from J, leaving 16 bases between them. The germline gives CDR1 SGDLS, CDR2 YYNGEE. CDR3 loop: CASTRQGKGTEAFF. The CDR3 coding sequence is TGTGCCAGCACACGTCAGGGTAAGGGCACTGAAGCTTTCTTT.

The chain is built from TRBV28 and TRBJ1-1, with D possibly matching TRBD1 (5 bases). The germline CDR1 and CDR2 sequences are MDHEN and SYDVKM. The V gene lost 8 bases and the J gene lost 4 bases, with 11 bases spanning the gap. This CDR3 contains 12 residues. This CDR3 reads CASDSGPTEAFF. In DNA form, the CDR3 reads TGTGCCAGCGACTCAGGGCCCACTGAAGCTTTCTTT.

The V and J genes are TRBV12-5 and TRBJ1-4; D remains ambiguous. Trimming left V 0 bases short and J 3 bases short, with 11 bases between. CDR1 is LGHNT and CDR2 is FRNRAP in the germline V gene. This CDR3 is 16 amino acids long. CDR3 region: CASGLVRGTANEKLFF. CDR3 coding DNA: TGTGCTAGTGGTTTGGTCCGGGGAACCGCTAATGAAAAACTGTTTTTT.

The chain links TRBV11-2 to TRBJ2-5; D gene ambiguous. Per the germline V gene, CDR1 is SGHAT and CDR2 is FQNNGV. The CDR3 contains 14 residues. The V and J ends lost 1 base and 1 base respectively, with 7 bases between them. The CDR3 protein is CASSLGQAQETQYF. CDR3 sequence (DNA): TGTGCCAGCAGCTTAGGGCAGGCCCAAGAGACCCAGTACTTC.

The chain uses TRBV19 and TRBJ2-1, with 10 bases identical to TRBD2. The CDR3 has 16 residues. Germline-derived CDR1 and CDR2 are LNHDA and SQIVND (reference sequence). With 2 bases clipped from V and 3 bases from J, the junction kept 4 bases outside the gene matches. CDR3: CASSIRGLAFYNEQFF. The CDR3, as DNA: TGTGCCAGTAGTATACGGGGACTAGCGTTCTACAATGAGCAGTTCTTC.

This rearrangement joins TRBV5-4 to TRBJ1-3, with a tentative D call TRBD1 (6 bases). V was shortened by 0 bases and J by 8 bases, with 15 bases between the two germline ends. The germline CDR1 and CDR2 sequences are SGHNT and YYREEE (reference sequence). The CDR3 runs to 15 residues. CDR3 nucleotides: TGTGCCAGCAGCTTGGGCCGGGACATTGGCCACACCATATATTTT. This translates into CASSLGRDIGHTIYF.

The chain joins TRBV14 to TRBJ2-2; D not certain. V lost 0 bases, J lost 4 bases, and 9 bases lay in between. This CDR3 is built from 15 residues. CDR1 SGHDN and CDR2 FVKESK come from the germline V gene. CDR3 sequence: CASSQDLTFTGELFF. CDR3 DNA: TGTGCCAGCAGCCAAGATCTTACATTCACCGGGGAGCTGTTTTTT.

In DNA, the CDR3 is TGTGCCAGCAGCGAAGGGGTGGGCAATCAGCCCCAGCATTTT. Translated: CASSEGVGNQPQHF. The chain carries TRBV9 and TRBJ1-5, with a possible D match to TRBD1 (5 bases). V lost 3 bases, J lost 2 bases, and 9 bases lay in between. The CDR3 extends over 14 amino acids. The V gene's germline CDR1 is SGDLS and CDR2 YYNGEE.

The chain couples TRBV19 to TRBJ1-5, with a tentative D call TRBD1 (5 bases). The V end was cut by 2 bases, the J end by 7 bases, with 12 bases between. This CDR3 is 14 amino acids long. Germline CDR1 reads LNHDA; CDR2 reads SQIVND (reference sequence). This chain's CDR3 is CASSIQGMGQPQHF. CDR3 in DNA: TGTGCCAGTAGTATACAGGGTATGGGGCAGCCCCAGCATTTT. Combining the CDR3 with reference TRBV19 and TRBJ1-5 gives the whole variable domain DGGITQSPKYLFRKEGQNVTLSCEQNLNHDAMYWYRQDPGQGLRLIYYSQIVNDFQKGDIAEGYSVSREKKESFPLTVTSAQKNPTAFYLCASSIQGMGQPQHFGDGTRLSIL.

The chain joins TRBV6-5 to TRBJ1-5, with D perhaps matching TRBD1 (5 bases). The CDR3 totals 15 residues. V gave up 6 bases and J gave up 1 base, with 13 bases separating them. Germline V lookup: CDR1 MNHEY, CDR2 SVGAGI. CDR3 sequence: CASRPGDPSNQPQHF. The CDR3 DNA reads as TGTGCCAGCAGGCCGGGGGATCCCAGCAATCAGCCCCAGCATTTT.

V and J are TRBV6-1 and TRBJ1-5; the D is unclear. CDR1 is MNHNS, CDR2 SASEGT, per germline. The CDR3 consists of 14 residues. Trimming took 0 bases from V and 7 from J, leaving 10 bases between them. CDR3 in amino acids: CASSEAVRGQPQHF. The DNA for the CDR3 is TGTGCCAGCAGTGAAGCGGTCAGAGGACAGCCCCAGCATTTT.

The chain joins TRBV3-1 (or the pseudogene TRBV3-2) to TRBJ2-3; possibly TRBD2 for D (6 bases). Germline V lookup: CDR1 LGHDT, CDR2 YNNKEL (reference sequence). The CDR3 sequence is 15 residues long. The V end lost 1 base, the J end lost 6 bases, and 14 bases lay between the germline ends. As DNA, the CDR3 is TGTGCCAGCAGCCAAGCGGGAGTCGTTTCTGATACGCAGTATTTT. Amino acid sequence: CASSQAGVVSDTQYF.

The rearrangement links TRBV19 to TRBJ2-1; TRBD2 is a possible D gene (5 bases). The CDR3 length is 12 residues. Germline CDR1 LNHDA, CDR2 SQIVND (reference sequence). V shed 1 base and J shed 7 bases, with 5 bases lying between them. The DNA for the CDR3 is TGTGCCAGTAGTATAGGGAGGAATGAGCAGTTCTTC. As protein: CASSIGRNEQFF.

J is TRBJ1-5 and V is TRBV20-1; no firm D call. The germline CDR1 and CDR2 sequences are DFQATT and SNEGSKA (reference sequence). CDR3 size: 11 residues. V shed 0 bases and J shed 11 bases, with 8 bases lying between them. DNA for the CDR3: TGCAGTGCTAGAGATGGACTCTCCCAGCATTTT. This gives the protein CSARDGLSQHF.

V and J are TRBV19 and TRBJ2-7, with 9 bases identical to TRBD2. CDR3 size: 11 residues. Germline CDR1 LNHDA, CDR2 SQIVND (reference sequence). The CDR3, as DNA: TGTGCTACTAGCGGGTCCTACGAGCAGTACTTC. Amino acid sequence: CATSGSYEQYF. The whole variable domain, filled in from reference TRBV19 and TRBJ2-7, reads DGGITQSPKYLFRKEGQNVTLSCEQNLNHDAMYWYRQDPGQGLRLIYYSQIVNDFQKGDIAEGYSVSREKKESFPLTVTSAQKNPTAFYLCATSGSYEQYFGPGTRLTVT.

This clone is a singleton in its sample. The rearrangement joins TRBV3-1 (or the pseudogene TRBV3-2) to TRBJ2-3; possibly TRBD2 for D (7 bases). The CDR3 is made up of 16 amino acids. CDR1 and CDR2 from the germline V gene are LGHDT and YNNKEL (reference sequence). Trimming left V 0 bases short and J 3 bases short, with 13 bases between. The CDR3 here is CASSQDRRGATDTQYF. The CDR3 DNA sequence: TGTGCCAGCAGCCAAGATCGACGGGGGGCTACAGATACGCAGTATTTT.